The sequence of this T cell receptor beta chain was determined in a study of OX40 agonist ivuxolimab in advanced cancers. Study summary: Ivuxolimab was delivered to patients intravenously every 2 weeks at doses spanning 0.01 to 10 mg/kg. From 23 to 79 years was the age range, with a mean of around 56 years, and around 80% were male.

Method: immunoSEQ multiplex PCR; TCRdb's copy keeps in-frame clones and lacks some. The data hold some 17,000 clones, with less than 90% observed a single time. Samples of blood were obtained at baseline, on cycle 4 day 1, and on cycle 7 day 1. V dropped 6 bases and J dropped 2 bases, with 17 bases sitting between them. This CDR3 has 15 residues. Germline V gene sequence: CDR1 MDHEN, CDR2 SYDVKM. Specimen: CD4+ or CD8+ T cells sorted from blood, collected in a trial of the OX40 agonist ivuxolimab. The chain is built from TRBV28 and TRBJ2-7; D uncertain. This sequence was found in an adult with an advanced solid tumor such as melanoma, head and neck, liver or kidney cancer. CDR3 loop: CASSFRSRSPYEQYF. The CDR3, as DNA: TGTGCCAGCAGCTTCAGGTCCCGTTCGCCCTACGAGCAGTACTTC. Combining the CDR3 with reference TRBV28 and TRBJ2-7 gives the whole variable domain DVKVTQSSRYLVKRTGEKVFLECVQDMDHENMFWYRQDPGLGLRLIYFSYDVKMKEKGDIPEGYSVSREKKERFSLILESASTNQTSMYLCASSFRSRSPYEQYFGPGTRLTVT.